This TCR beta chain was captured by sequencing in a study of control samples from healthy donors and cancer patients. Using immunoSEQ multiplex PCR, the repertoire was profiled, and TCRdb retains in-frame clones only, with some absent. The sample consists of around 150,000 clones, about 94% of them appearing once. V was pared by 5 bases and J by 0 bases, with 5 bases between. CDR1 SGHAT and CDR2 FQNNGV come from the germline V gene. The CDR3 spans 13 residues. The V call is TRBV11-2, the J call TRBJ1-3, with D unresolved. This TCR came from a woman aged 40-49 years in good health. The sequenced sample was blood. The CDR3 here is CASSAHSGNTIYF. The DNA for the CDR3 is TGTGCCAGCAGCGCCCACTCTGGAAACACCATATATTTT.